Each of the 30 T cell receptor beta chains below was sequenced from the same sample in a study of blood T cells in healthy people across ages. Combining a sample-barcoded 5' primer with a J-beta primer mix, a second PCR ran for about 7 to 11 cycles. TCRdb passed the 5' RACE reads through MiXCR, listing each CDR3 protein once. The sample gives fewer than 750,000 distinct CDR3 sequences, over 40% of which show up once; roughly 13% is in the top ten. Sequenced input: blood. The source is a woman of 80 years or more in good health.

The V and J genes are TRBV20-1 and TRBJ2-3; D is perhaps TRBD2 (5 bases). The CDR3 is 15 residues long. V lost 5 bases to trimming and J lost 4 bases, with 19 bases between them. The germline CDR1 and CDR2 sequences are DFQATT and SNEGSKA (reference sequence). The CDR3 DNA reads TGCAGTGCTGCAACTAGATCCTCTAACGCAGATACGCAGTATTTT. Translating gives CSAATRSSNADTQYF.

On this clonotype itself: A read error is possible here, since a much larger clone lies one base away. The chain links TRBV28 to TRBJ2-5, with TRBD2 as a possible D gene (6 bases). Germline V gene data show CDR1 as MDHEN and CDR2 as SYDVKM. The CDR3 sequence is 13 residues long. The V end lost 3 bases, the J end lost 11 bases, and 16 bases lay between the germline ends. CDR3: CASSFSGSNEQYF. CDR3 coding DNA: TGTGCCAGCAGTTTTTCCGGGAGCAATGAGCAGTACTTC.

The sample holds a few counts of this clonotype. V gene TRBV9 combines with J gene TRBJ2-1; 7 positions agree with TRBD1. The germline CDR1 and CDR2 sequences are SGDLS and YYNGEE. This CDR3 spans 17 amino acids. Unmatched junction bases numbered 12, after V lost 0 bases and J lost 6 bases. The CDR3 sequence is CASSVDKGAVWGNEQFF. The DNA of the CDR3 is TGTGCCAGCAGCGTAGACAAGGGGGCTGTATGGGGCAATGAGCAGTTCTTC.

This clonotype has ten or more counts. This sequence joins TRBV3-1 and TRBJ2-6; no definite D call. The length of the CDR3 is 16 residues. V lost 0 bases to trimming and J lost 4 bases, with 10 bases between them. The germline gives CDR1 LGHDT, CDR2 YNNKEL (reference sequence). This CDR3 reads CASSQEALRGANVLTF. The CDR3, as DNA: TGTGCCAGCAGCCAAGAAGCGCTGCGGGGGGCCAACGTCCTGACTTTC.

The V gene is TRBV4-3, the J gene TRBJ2-3, with 9 bases aligning to TRBD1. V lost 2 bases and J lost 4; bases outside the gene matches: 7. Per germline, CDR1 LGHNA and CDR2 YSLEER. CDR3 length equals 16 residues. The CDR3 DNA sequence: TGCGCCAGCAGCCAAAACCAACAGGGGGCCGCAGATACGCAGTATTTT. Translating gives CASSQNQQGAADTQYF.

About this clonotype: A read error is possible here, since a much larger clone lies one base away. The chain uses TRBV20-1 and TRBJ2-1, with D unresolved. The DNA end lines up better with TRBJ2-7; the J call may be wrong. The CDR3 is 11 residues long. CDR1 and CDR2 (germline): DFQATT, SNEGSKA (reference sequence). As DNA, the CDR3 is TGCAGTGCTGGACCATACAATGAGCAGTACTTC. Encoded protein: CSAGPYNEQYF.

In regard to this clonotype: This could be a read error, since a much larger clone is one nucleotide away. The J gene is TRBJ2-7, the V gene TRBV5-1; 9 bases line up with TRBD1. The J call may be in error: the DNA end matches TRBJ2-5 better. The CDR3 spans 13 residues. CDR1 is SGHRS and CDR2 is YFSETQ in the germline V gene. CDR3 DNA sequence: TGCGCCAGCAGCTACGGACAGGGGCGGACCCAGTACTTC. Its translation is CASSYGQGRTQYF.

This clonotype has more than one count but fewer than ten. A much larger clone is a single base away; this may be a read error. The chain recombines TRBV29-1 with TRBJ2-1; no clear D. The DNA end favors TRBJ2-7, so the J call may be wrong. Germline CDR1 is SQVTM and CDR2 is ANQGSEA. The CDR3 totals 13 residues. CDR3 in DNA: TGCAGCGTTGAAAGTGACGGATACAATGAGCAGTACTTC. Its translation: CSVESDGYNEQYF.

Notes on this clonotype: It may be a read error: a sequence one base away is much more abundant. The CDR3 DNA sequence: TGTGCCAGCAGCTCCTCGAAATGGGGTTACAATGAGCAGTACTTC. Protein sequence: CASSSSKWGYNEQYF. V gene TRBV7-2 combines with J gene TRBJ2-1, with D unclear. The J call may be in error: the DNA end matches TRBJ2-7 better. CDR1 and CDR2 (germline): SGHTA, FQGNSA. This CDR3 contains 15 residues.

V gene TRBV10-1 combines with J gene TRBJ2-1, with TRBD2 matching 11 bases. The CDR3 sequence is 15 residues long. Germline assignment: CDR1 WNHNN and CDR2 SYGVQD (reference sequence). V shed 0 bases, J shed 7 bases, and the junction held 2 bases outside the gene matches. Here the CDR3 reads CASSESGLAVNEQFF. CDR3 DNA sequence: TGCGCCAGCAGTGAGTCGGGACTAGCGGTTAATGAGCAGTTCTTC.

This clonotype was seen a handful of times. The genes are TRBV7-6 and TRBJ2-3; D remains unclear. Deletions cut 1 base from V and 0 bases from J, with 5 bases between. The CDR3 is 14 residues long. Germline V CDR1 and CDR2: SGHVS, FNYEAQ. This CDR3 is CASSLEASTDTQYF. Here the CDR3 DNA reads TGTGCCAGCAGCTTAGAGGCAAGCACAGATACGCAGTATTTT.

This clonotype showed up many times. The DNA of the CDR3 is TGTGCCAGCAGCCATGACCACAGGCGATCCTACGAGCAGTACTTC. This translates into CASSHDHRRSYEQYF. V is TRBV3-1 and J is TRBJ2-7; D might be TRBD1 (5 bases). Per germline, CDR1 LGHDT and CDR2 YNNKEL (reference sequence). Trimming shortened V by 3 bases and J by 1 base, and 13 bases separated the two germline ends. The CDR3 has 15 residues.

This chain links TRBV11-2 with TRBJ2-3; D is possibly TRBD1 (6 bases). The CDR3 loop spans 14 amino acids. Per the germline V gene, CDR1 is SGHAT and CDR2 is FQNNGV. The V end lost 5 bases, the J end lost 6 bases, and 15 bases lay between the germline ends. CDR3 sequence reads: CASSRQDVQDTQYF. The DNA of the CDR3 is TGTGCCAGCAGCCGACAGGACGTACAGGATACGCAGTATTTT.

There are many counts of this clonotype. The chain couples TRBV3-1 to TRBJ2-1; 7 bases align to TRBD2. The germline CDR1 and CDR2 sequences are LGHDT and YNNKEL (reference sequence). J lost 8 bases, V lost 4 bases, and 5 bases had no gene match. The CDR3 runs 13 residues. The CDR3 protein is CASSLRLADEQFF. Written as DNA, the CDR3 is TGTGCCAGCAGCCTTCGACTAGCCGATGAGCAGTTCTTC.

This chain connects TRBV28 to TRBJ1-5; tentative D call: TRBD1 (5 bases). Germline values: CDR1 MDHEN, CDR2 SYDVKM. The CDR3 loop spans 14 amino acids. V dropped 6 bases and J dropped 0 bases, with 9 bases sitting between them. The DNA of the CDR3 is TGTGCCAGCAGAAAGACAGATAGCAATCAGCCCCAGCATTTT. The encoded protein is CASRKTDSNQPQHF.

Concerning this clonotype: A much larger clone differs by one base, so this may be a read error. The chain combines TRBV7-3 with TRBJ2-1, with D perhaps TRBD2 (5 bases). The end of the DNA aligns better with TRBJ2-7, so the J call may be wrong. The CDR3 is 13 residues long. Looked up from germline, CDR1 is SGHTA and CDR2 is FQGTGA. The CDR3 DNA sequence: TGTGCCAGCAGCCGGACTCGCGACAATGAGCAGTACTTC. Protein product: CASSRTRDNEQYF.

V is TRBV2 and J is TRBJ2-3; 8 bases align to TRBD1. Germline values: CDR1 SNHLY, CDR2 FYNNEI. The trim removed 1 base at V and 4 bases at J, leaving 4 bases unmatched. The CDR3 consists of 15 residues. The CDR3 coding sequence is TGTGCCAGCAGTGAAGGGACAGGGCGCGCAGATACGCAGTATTTT. Protein sequence: CASSEGTGRADTQYF.

The J gene is TRBJ1-5, the V gene TRBV18; 7 bases fit TRBD1. CDR3 size: 15 residues. Germline assignment: CDR1 KGHSH and CDR2 LQKENI. V dropped 1 base and J dropped 5; count of bases not matched to a gene: 5. The DNA of the CDR3 is TGTGCCAGCTCACCACAGGGGGCGCGGGATCAGCCCCAGCATTTT. Residues: CASSPQGARDQPQHF.

This chain joins TRBV5-1 and TRBJ2-3; the D gene is possibly TRBD2 (6 bases). The CDR3 covers 13 residues. V lost 4 bases to trimming and J lost 5 bases, with 11 bases between them. Per germline, CDR1 SGHRS and CDR2 YFSETQ. This chain's CDR3 is CASSVRERDTQYF. CDR3 nucleotides: TGCGCCAGCAGCGTTCGGGAGCGAGATACGCAGTATTTT.

V gene TRBV6-1 combines with J gene TRBJ1-2, with D hard to call. Germline-derived CDR1 and CDR2 are MNHNS and SASEGT. The V end was cut by 1 base, the J end by 2 bases, with 5 bases between. The CDR3 sequence is 13 residues long. DNA for the CDR3: TGTGCCAGCAGTGAAGTAAAGAACTATGGCTACACCTTC. It specifies CASSEVKNYGYTF.

Notes on this clonotype: A much larger clone lies a single base off, so this may be a read error. The CDR3 sequence: CASTGGGGPDNEQFF. Written as DNA, the CDR3 is TGTGCCAGCACCGGAGGGGGGGGCCCAGACAATGAGCAGTTCTTC. The rearrangement links TRBV9 to TRBJ2-1; tentatively, D is TRBD2 (7 bases). CDR1 and CDR2 (germline): SGDLS, YYNGEE. The CDR3 has 15 residues. Trimming left V 6 bases short and J 5 bases short, with 18 bases between.

This chain uses TRBV12-3 or TRBV12-4 with TRBJ2-7, with 9 bases identical to TRBD1. The trim removed 5 bases at V and 10 bases at J, leaving 9 bases unmatched. The CDR3 runs to 13 residues. DNA for the CDR3: TGTGCCAGCAGTCCCCGGGACAGGGTCGGCCAGTACTTC. Translation gives CASSPRDRVGQYF.

Concerning this clonotype itself: This may be a read error, as it is one base from a much larger clone. The genes are TRBV12-3 or TRBV12-4 and TRBJ2-5; either TRBD1 or TRBD2 may fit D (5 bases each). Trimming stripped 5 bases from V and 10 bases from J, with 17 bases between. CDR3 length equals 13 residues. The CDR3 protein is CASSPGGLDGQYF. CDR3 bases: TGTGCCAGCAGTCCTGGGGGTCTAGATGGCCAGTACTTC.

This clonotype came up once. A much larger clone differs by one base, so this may be a read error. The rearrangement links TRBV5-1 to TRBJ2-3; weak D call: TRBD2 (6 bases). The CDR3 extends over 17 amino acids. Germline-derived CDR1 and CDR2 are SGHRS and YFSETQ. CDR3 region: CASSGFPSDSSTDTLYF. In DNA, the CDR3 is TGCGCCAGCAGTGGTTTTCCTAGCGATTCTAGCACAGATACGCTGTATTTT.

The V call is TRBV10-3, the J call TRBJ2-5, with D perhaps TRBD1 (5 bases). The CDR3 spans 13 residues. Trimming removed 2 bases at V and 13 bases at J, with 17 bases between. The germline gives CDR1 ENHRY, CDR2 SYGVKD. This CDR3 reads CAISEPSTGRGYF. DNA for the CDR3: TGTGCCATCAGTGAGCCGAGCACAGGAAGGGGGTACTTC.

CDR3 loop: CATSRGNYEQYF. CDR3 coding DNA: TGTGCCACCAGCAGAGGCAACTACGAGCAGTACTTC. V and J are TRBV15 and TRBJ2-4; D gene uncertain. The end of the DNA is better explained by TRBJ2-7, so the J call may be wrong. The CDR3 sequence is 12 residues long. Per germline, CDR1 LNHNV and CDR2 YYDKDF (reference sequence).

This chain links TRBV29-1 with TRBJ1-4; 10 nucleotides match TRBD1. The CDR3 consists of 16 residues. The germline V gene encodes CDR1 SQVTM and CDR2 ANQGSEA. With 6 bases clipped from V and 7 bases from J, the junction kept 14 bases outside the gene matches. CDR3 region: CSVPKFGTGAGEKLFF. As DNA, the CDR3 is TGCAGCGTCCCAAAGTTTGGGACAGGGGCTGGTGAAAAACTGTTTTTT.

This clonotype was picked up many times. This sequence joins TRBV6-5 and TRBJ1-2, with 7 bases fitting TRBD1. Germline CDR1 and CDR2: MNHEY and SVGAGI. J was trimmed by 6 bases and V by 5 bases; bases with no gene match: 6. CDR3 length: 13 amino acids. As DNA, the CDR3 is TGTGCCAGCAGTCGCGACAGGGTTGATGGCTACACCTTC. It translates to CASSRDRVDGYTF.

J is TRBJ2-5 and V is TRBV29-1; D gene ambiguous. The J call may be mistaken, given a closer DNA end match to TRBJ2-7. CDR1 SQVTM and CDR2 ANQGSEA come from the germline V gene. The CDR3 runs 12 residues. CDR3 DNA: TGCAGCGTTGCCGGCAATTTGAACGAGCAGTACTTC. As protein: CSVAGNLNEQYF.

The genes are TRBV7-9 and TRBJ2-3, with D tentatively TRBD2 (5 bases). The CDR3 is made up of 15 amino acids. CDR1 SEHNR and CDR2 FQNEAQ come from the germline V gene (reference sequence). V was cut by 5 bases and J by 4 bases, with 16 bases left in between. The CDR3 nucleotides are TGTGCCAGCAGCGTGGGTCGGGGATTTGCAGATACGCAGTATTTT. It codes for CASSVGRGFADTQYF.